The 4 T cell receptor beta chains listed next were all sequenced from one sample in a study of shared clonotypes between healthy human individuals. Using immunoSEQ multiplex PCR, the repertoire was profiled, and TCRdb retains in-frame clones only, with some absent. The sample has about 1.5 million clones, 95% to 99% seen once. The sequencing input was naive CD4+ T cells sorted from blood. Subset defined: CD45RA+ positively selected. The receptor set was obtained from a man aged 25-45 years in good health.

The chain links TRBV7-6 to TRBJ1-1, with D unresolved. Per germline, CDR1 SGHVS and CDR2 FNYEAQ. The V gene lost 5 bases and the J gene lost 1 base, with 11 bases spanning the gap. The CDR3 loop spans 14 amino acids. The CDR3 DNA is TGTGCCAGCAGCCGACAACATCGGAACACTGAAGCTTTCTTT. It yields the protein CASSRQHRNTEAFF.

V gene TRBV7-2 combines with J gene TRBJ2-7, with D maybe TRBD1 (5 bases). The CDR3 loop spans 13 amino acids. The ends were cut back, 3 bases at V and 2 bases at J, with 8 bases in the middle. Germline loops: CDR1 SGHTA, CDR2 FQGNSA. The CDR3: CASSFQGTYEQYF. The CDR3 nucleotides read TGTGCCAGCAGCTTCCAGGGAACCTACGAGCAGTACTTC. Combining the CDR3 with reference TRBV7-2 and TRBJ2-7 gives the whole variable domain GAGVSQSPSNKVTEKGKDVELRCDPISGHTALYWYRQSLGQGLEFLIYFQGNSAPDKSGLPSDRFSAERTGGSVSTLTIQRTQQEDSAVYLCASSFQGTYEQYFGPGTRLTVT.

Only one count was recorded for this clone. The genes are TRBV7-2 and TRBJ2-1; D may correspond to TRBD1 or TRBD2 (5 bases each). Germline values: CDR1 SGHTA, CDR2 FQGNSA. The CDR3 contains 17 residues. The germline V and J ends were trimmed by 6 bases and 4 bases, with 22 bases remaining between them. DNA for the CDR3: TGTGCCAGCAGATTCACGTCGGGACCGAGACCGTACAATGAGCAGTTCTTC. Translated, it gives CASRFTSGPRPYNEQFF. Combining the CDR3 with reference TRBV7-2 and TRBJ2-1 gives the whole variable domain GAGVSQSPSNKVTEKGKDVELRCDPISGHTALYWYRQSLGQGLEFLIYFQGNSAPDKSGLPSDRFSAERTGGSVSTLTIQRTQQEDSAVYLCASRFTSGPRPYNEQFFGPGTRLTVL.

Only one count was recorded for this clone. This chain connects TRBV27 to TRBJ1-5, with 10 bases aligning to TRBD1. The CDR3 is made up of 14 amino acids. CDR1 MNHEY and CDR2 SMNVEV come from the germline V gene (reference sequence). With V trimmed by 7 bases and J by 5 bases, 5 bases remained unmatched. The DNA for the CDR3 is TGTGCCAGCAAGGACAGGGGGGACTATCAGCCCCAGCATTTT. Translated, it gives CASKDRGDYQPQHF.